The sequence of this TCR beta chain was determined in a study of vaccination and CD4 T cells after COVID-19. Overall study context: The study enrolled six male and four female convalescents, two of whom were Hispanic.

Points on this clonotype: The target antigen is unknown.

The treatment: approximately 11-day PBMC culture with coronavirus spike peptide pools or control peptides (ViraFEST assay). Cultured CD4+ T cell DNA underwent sequencing with the Oncomine TCR Beta short-read assay. MiXCR, applied by TCRdb to the PCR reads, yields one record per CDR3 protein. This sample has some 23,000 distinct CDR3 sequences, with about 61% found just once. The receptor comes from a human donor who received a COVID-19 vaccine. This material consisted of CD4+ T cells from blood, cultured in vitro, taken after SARS-CoV-2 vaccination.

CDR3 in amino acids: CASSTTRYLTGELFF. In DNA form, the CDR3 reads TGTGCCAGCAGCACGACCCGGTACCTCACCGGGGAGCTGTTTTTT. The rearrangement joins TRBV7-9 to TRBJ2-2; D is unclear. This CDR3 is built from 15 residues. V gave up 5 bases and J gave up 4 bases, with 14 bases separating them. The germline V gene has CDR1 SEHNR and CDR2 FQNEAQ (reference sequence). Using reference TRBV7-9 and TRBJ2-2 for the parts outside the CDR3, the full variable domain is DTGVSQNPRHKITKRGQNVTFRCDPISEHNRLYWYRQTLGQGPEFLTYFQNEAQLEKSRLLSDRFSAERPKGSFSTLEIQRTEQGDSAMYLCASSTTRYLTGELFFGEGSRLTVL.